These 9 T cell receptor beta chains originate from one sample sequenced in a study of shared clonotypes between healthy human individuals. The data were produced by immunoSEQ multiplex PCR, yet TCRdb's version contains in-frame clones alone and is incomplete. The sample holds about 2.4 million clones, roughly 93% seen once. Material: naive CD4+ T cells from PBMCs. The subset denotes: CD45RA+ positively selected. Receptor source: a man younger than 35 in good health. Some clones in this sample may be carry-over from other donors' samples.

The CDR3: CASSSPGGTGNTIYF. DNA for the CDR3: TGTGCCAGCAGCTCGCCTGGGGGTACTGGAAACACCATATATTTT. The chain joins TRBV7-6 to TRBJ1-3; weak D call: TRBD1 (5 bases). CDR3 size: 15 residues. Germline V gene sequence: CDR1 SGHVS, CDR2 FNYEAQ. V shed 4 bases and J shed 2 bases, with 12 bases lying between them.

J is TRBJ1-2 and V is TRBV10-3, with 9 bases lining up with TRBD1. Germline-derived CDR1 and CDR2 are ENHRY and SYGVKD. V trimming: 3 bases; J trimming: 4 bases; junction bases outside the gene matches: 3. CDR3 size: 14 residues. DNA of the CDR3: TGTGCCATCAGTGAACCGGGACAGGGCTATGGCTACACCTTC. Residues: CAISEPGQGYGYTF.

The chain uses TRBV18 and TRBJ2-1; 9 nucleotides line up with TRBD2. The CDR3 is 17 amino acids. Trimming took 4 bases from V and 0 from J; bases not matched to a gene: 7. The germline gives CDR1 KGHSH, CDR2 LQKENI. CDR3 loop: CASSLRSGSSSYNEQFF. The DNA of the CDR3 is TGTGCCAGCTCACTTCGTAGCGGGAGTAGCTCCTACAATGAGCAGTTCTTC.

The V gene is TRBV28, the J gene TRBJ2-5; D gene uncertain. This CDR3 has 14 amino acids. The V and J ends lost 2 bases and 1 base respectively, with 8 bases between them. CDR1 and CDR2 from the germline V gene are MDHEN and SYDVKM. CDR3: CASSLSSIQETQYF. The CDR3 bases are TGTGCCAGCAGTTTAAGTTCTATCCAAGAGACCCAGTACTTC.

As for this clone: Within the sample, other DNA sequences also encode this same CDR3. This CDR3 reads CASSLAGGAEAFF. The CDR3 DNA is TGTGCCAGCAGCTTAGCGGGCGGCGCTGAAGCTTTCTTT. The rearrangement links TRBV7-9 to TRBJ1-1; D ambiguous. In germline, CDR1 is SEHNR, CDR2 FQNEAQ (reference sequence). V was cut by 0 bases and J by 6 bases, with 8 bases left in between. The CDR3 length is 13 residues.

This chain joins TRBV29-1 and TRBJ2-1; 7 bases match TRBD1. Germline-derived CDR1 and CDR2 are SQVTM and ANQGSEA. The CDR3 consists of 13 residues. J was trimmed by 0 bases and V by 7 bases; bases with no gene match: 3. The CDR3 sequence: CSAGTDSYNEQFF. CDR3 coding DNA: TGCAGCGCCGGGACAGACTCCTACAATGAGCAGTTCTTC.

The CDR3 DNA sequence: TGCGCCAGCAGCCGCGTACTGAGGAGCGGCGCCTATGGCTACACCTTC. Translation gives CASSRVLRSGAYGYTF. This rearrangement joins TRBV4-1 to TRBJ1-2, with unresolved D. V gave up 4 bases and J gave up 4 bases, with 19 bases separating them. The germline gives CDR1 MGHRA, CDR2 YSYEKL. The CDR3 totals 16 residues.

The chain combines TRBV4-1 with TRBJ1-6; D perhaps matches TRBD1 (5 bases). The CDR3 spans 16 residues. The germline gives CDR1 MGHRA, CDR2 YSYEKL. Trimming pared 4 bases from V and 13 bases from J, leaving 23 bases between. The CDR3 loop is CASSLTRGLGPSPLHF. The CDR3 nucleotides read TGCGCCAGCAGCCTAACAAGGGGTTTGGGACCTTCCCCCCTCCACTTT.

As concerns this clone: Other DNA variants within this sample encode the same CDR3. The rearrangement links TRBV18 to TRBJ1-2; TRBD1 agrees at 7 bases. The ends lost 5 bases at V and 2 bases at J; junction bases unmatched: 2. This CDR3 has 13 amino acids. The V gene's germline CDR1 is KGHSH and CDR2 LQKENI. The CDR3 reads CASSTDRNYGYTF. For the CDR3, the DNA is TGTGCCAGCTCAACGGACAGGAACTATGGCTACACCTTC.